This T cell receptor beta chain was observed in a study of post-analysis software for immune sequencing data. Overall study findings and caveats: Compared against controls, patients with multiple sclerosis displayed significantly lower normalized Chao1 diversity. Five or six TRBV segments were more frequent in patients than controls; TRBV5-6, TRBV5-1 and TRBV20-1 belonged to this group.

As regards this clonotype: What it binds is unknown.

The TCR beta cDNA libraries carried unique molecular identifiers. T cells numbering about 0.85 to 10 million yielded cDNA molecules that totaled roughly 500,000. In TCRdb, the PCR reads were re-called with MiXCR into one record per CDR3 protein. The sample holds 750,000 to 950,000 distinct CDR3 sequences, roughly half seen once. The CDR3 sequence is 12 residues long. CDR1 is SEHNR and CDR2 is FQNEAQ in the germline V gene (reference sequence). V shed 8 bases and J shed 4 bases, with 9 bases lying between them. The clonotype comes from a girl aged 10 to 17 with multiple sclerosis. The sequencing input was blood. This chain joins TRBV7-9 and TRBJ2-1, with D perhaps given as TRBD1 or TRBD2 (5 bases each). CDR3 loop: CASGTGYNEQFF. In DNA, the CDR3 is TGTGCCAGCGGGACGGGGTACAATGAGCAGTTCTTC.